Shown below are 16 T cell receptor beta chains from a single sample sequenced in a study of T cell repertoires in cytomegalovirus infection. Via MiXCR, TCRdb re-called the reads, giving one row per CDR3 protein. Of 500,000 or so distinct CDR3 sequences in the sample, approximately 17% were seen once. Specimen: CD8+ T cells from PBMCs. All receptors derive from a human donor in good health (CMV status not recorded). Some clones in this sample may be carry-over from other donors' samples.

In this sample, this clonotype turned up a few times. This chain uses TRBV11-2 with TRBJ2-3; perhaps TRBD1 as D (5 bases). CDR1 is SGHAT and CDR2 is FQNNGV in the germline V gene. The V end lost 1 base, the J end lost 0 bases, and 14 bases lay between the germline ends. The CDR3 spans 17 residues. CDR3 protein: CASSLGVNRFSTDTQYF. The CDR3 coding sequence is TGTGCCAGCAGCTTAGGGGTAAACAGGTTTAGCACAGATACGCAGTATTTT.

This clonotype came up a few times. CDR3 loop: CASSLGQAGGTQYF. In DNA, the CDR3 is TGTGCCAGCAGCCTGGGACAGGCCGGGGGAACCCAGTACTTC. This chain uses TRBV12-3 or TRBV12-4 with TRBJ2-5, with 8 bases matching TRBD1. V gave up 6 bases and J gave up 8 bases; unmatched junction bases: 11. The CDR3 spans 14 residues.

The V and J genes are TRBV19 and TRBJ2-7; 9 nucleotides align to TRBD1. With 5 bases clipped from V and 7 bases from J, the junction kept 6 bases outside the gene matches. This CDR3 is 13 amino acids long. The germline V gene has CDR1 LNHDA and CDR2 SQIVND (reference sequence). The CDR3 coding sequence is TGTGCCAGTAGTCCCACAGGGGGCTTGGAGCAGTACTTC. It translates to CASSPTGGLEQYF. Complete variable domain (other parts from reference TRBV19 and TRBJ2-7): DGGITQSPKYLFRKEGQNVTLSCEQNLNHDAMYWYRQDPGQGLRLIYYSQIVNDFQKGDIAEGYSVSREKKESFPLTVTSAQKNPTAFYLCASSPTGGLEQYFGPGTRLTVT.

This clonotype was seen ten or more times. The chain couples TRBV28 to TRBJ2-1; 8 bases match TRBD1. This CDR3 has 15 residues. V lost 6 bases to trimming and J lost 6 bases; unmatched junction nucleotides: 10. CDR1 MDHEN and CDR2 SYDVKM come from the germline V gene. In nucleotides, the CDR3 is TGTGCCAGCAGCCCGACAGGGGAAGGTATCAATGAGCAGTTCTTC. Amino acids: CASSPTGEGINEQFF.

This clonotype was picked up a small number of times. The chain carries TRBV7-9 and TRBJ2-1, with 10 bases lining up with TRBD2. Germline CDR1 is SEHNR and CDR2 is FQNEAQ (reference sequence). The CDR3 length is 15 residues. The V gene end was trimmed by 4 bases and the J gene end by 6 bases; junction bases not matched to a gene: 6. The CDR3 here is CASSYQGLARNEQFF. The CDR3 region has the DNA TGTGCCAGCAGCTACCAGGGACTAGCGCGCAATGAGCAGTTCTTC.

The sample holds many counts of this clonotype. The chain links TRBV7-6 to TRBJ2-3; 12 nucleotides agree with TRBD2. The V segment lost 5 bases and the J segment 5 bases; nucleotides outside the gene matches: 5. Germline CDR1 is SGHVS and CDR2 is FNYEAQ. The CDR3 runs 15 residues. The CDR3: CASSPRTSGVDTQYF. DNA for the CDR3: TGTGCCAGCAGCCCGCGGACTAGCGGGGTAGATACGCAGTATTTT.

This clonotype was recorded many times. Here the CDR3 reads CASGLDRGFGNTIYF. CDR3 in DNA: TGTGCTAGTGGCCTGGACAGGGGTTTTGGAAACACCATATATTTT. V is TRBV12-5 and J is TRBJ1-3, with 9 positions matching TRBD1. Germline-derived CDR1 and CDR2 are LGHNT and FRNRAP. The CDR3 spans 15 residues. The V and J ends lost 6 bases and 3 bases, in that order; junction bases with no gene match: 6.

This clonotype appeared a few times. V and J are TRBV6-8 and TRBJ2-3, with D possibly being TRBD1 or TRBD2 (5 bases each). The length of the CDR3 is 15 residues. Germline V CDR1 and CDR2: MNHGY, SAAAGT. Deletions cut 5 bases from V and 1 base from J, with 13 bases between. The CDR3 DNA reads as TGTGCCAGCAGTGGAGGTAGGGGCGGCACAGATACGCAGTATTTT. It encodes CASSGGRGGTDTQYF.

This clonotype was counted many times. This sequence joins TRBV12-3 or TRBV12-4 and TRBJ2-7; TRBD1 is a possible D gene (7 bases). The CDR3 sequence is 13 residues long. Trimming removed 4 bases at V and 6 bases at J, with 13 bases between. As DNA, the CDR3 is TGTGCCAGCAGTTCCCCCCAGGGGGGCGAGCAGTACTTC. Its translation is CASSSPQGGEQYF.

The J gene is TRBJ1-2, the V gene TRBV20-1; no clear D. The CDR3 extends over 10 amino acids. Germline loops: CDR1 DFQATT, CDR2 SNEGSKA (reference sequence). CDR3 sequence: CAPGGYGYTF. The CDR3 DNA sequence: TGCGCTCCGGGTGGATATGGCTACACCTTC.

This clonotype was counted between two and nine times. The chain couples TRBV28 to TRBJ1-1; D not certain. Trimming stripped 4 bases from V and 0 bases from J, with 12 bases between. The CDR3 is 15 amino acids. The germline CDR1 and CDR2 sequences are MDHEN and SYDVKM. The CDR3 sequence is CASSSPDGLNTEAFF. CDR3 bases: TGTGCCAGCAGTTCACCGGACGGTTTGAACACTGAAGCTTTCTTT.

This clonotype was counted many times. The V gene is TRBV7-9, the J gene TRBJ2-5; 14 bases line up with TRBD2. Germline CDR1 is SEHNR and CDR2 is FQNEAQ (reference sequence). The CDR3 is 17 amino acids. After removal of 4 bases from V and 0 bases from J, the junction contained 4 bases not matched to a gene. The CDR3, as DNA: TGTGCCAGCAGCTCGGGACTAGCGGGAGCCTACCAAGAGACCCAGTACTTC. Its translation: CASSSGLAGAYQETQYF.

The chain recombines TRBV5-1 with TRBJ2-1, with D possibly matching TRBD2 (5 bases). Between the trimmed V and J ends, which lost 0 bases and 5 bases, there was a span of 12 bases. The CDR3 length is 15 residues. Germline V gives CDR1 SGHRS, CDR2 YFSETQ. The CDR3 protein is CASSLEVHGDNEQFF. The CDR3 bases are TGCGCCAGCAGCTTGGAAGTACACGGGGACAATGAGCAGTTCTTC.

V is TRBV3-1 and J is TRBJ1-2, with D possibly matching TRBD1 (5 bases). This CDR3 has 14 residues. Deletions cut 5 bases from V and 4 bases from J, with 14 bases between. The V gene's germline CDR1 is LGHDT and CDR2 YNNKEL (reference sequence). The CDR3 reads CASSSGIGSYGYTF. The CDR3 bases are TGTGCCAGCAGCTCAGGGATCGGAAGCTATGGCTACACCTTC.

This sequence joins TRBV24-1 and TRBJ2-1; a possible D gene is TRBD2 (6 bases). Germline V gene data show CDR1 as KGHDR and CDR2 as SFDVKD. V lost 7 bases to trimming and J lost 0 bases, with 15 bases between them. The CDR3 is made up of 16 amino acids. Here the CDR3 DNA reads TGTGCCACCAGCCCCCCTGGGGGGAGCTCCTACAATGAGCAGTTCTTC. This gives the protein CATSPPGGSSYNEQFF.

This clonotype occurred many times. The CDR3 sequence is CASSLGGALSSYNEQFF. The DNA of the CDR3 is TGTGCCAGCAGCTTAGGGGGGGCCCTAAGCTCCTACAATGAGCAGTTCTTC. V gene TRBV7-6 combines with J gene TRBJ2-1; the D call may be TRBD1 or TRBD2 (6 bases each). The CDR3 sequence is 17 residues long. The V end was cut by 1 base, the J end by 0 bases, with 13 bases between. CDR1 SGHVS and CDR2 FNYEAQ come from the germline V gene.